These 5 T cell receptor beta chains were all obtained from the same sample, sequenced in a study of cytomegalovirus exposure and HLA in healthy donors (dated by TCRdb to the late 2010s). The library was prepared using the immunoSEQ multiplex PCR assay. A mixture of 60 forward primers for TCR Vbeta segments and 13 reverse primers for TCR Jbeta segments was used in the multiplex PCR. TCRdb took this table from immuneACCESS and kept in-frame rearrangements with V and J called. Such tables lack part of the clones; where checked against another copy, unresolved V genes explain under half of the gap, and the rest is unexplained. Recorded for this sample are about 57,000 clones; roughly 80% of them occurred a single time. The top ten hold more than 3.5% of the sample. The sample was PBMCs. The receptors shown here come from a man aged 25 to 40 in good health and CMV-seronegative.

CDR3 amino acids: CASSSAGGPNEQFF. The CDR3 DNA follows: TGTGCCAGCAGCTCCGCGGGAGGGCCGAATGAGCAGTTCTTC. The chain uses TRBV7-6 and TRBJ2-1, with 9 bases that match TRBD2. V lost 4 bases and J lost 7; bases outside the gene matches: 5. Germline V gene data show CDR1 as SGHVS and CDR2 as FNYEAQ. CDR3 length: 14 residues.

The chain has TRBV5-3 and TRBJ1-3, with no clear D. TRBV5-3 is recorded as an ORF, its role being uncertain. Trimming took 1 base from V and 3 from J, leaving 2 bases between them. The CDR3 extends over 12 amino acids. In DNA, the CDR3 is TGTGCCAGAAGCTTGCGTGGAAACACCATATATTTT. It encodes CARSLRGNTIYF.

The chain employs TRBV18 and TRBJ1-5; TRBD1 aligns across 9 bases. Germline V gene lookup returns CDR1 KGHSH and CDR2 LQKENI. The CDR3 is 15 residues long. V gave up 3 bases and J gave up 7 bases; unmatched junction bases: 7. DNA of the CDR3: TGTGCCAGCTCACCCCTACAGGGGGCCAGACAGCCCCAGCATTTT. Protein product: CASSPLQGARQPQHF.

The chain employs TRBV14 and TRBJ1-1; maybe TRBD1 (5 bases). Germline V gene lookup returns CDR1 SGHDN and CDR2 FVKESK. With 0 bases removed from V and 2 bases from J, the gap between germline ends came to 10 bases. This CDR3 is 15 amino acids long. The CDR3 loop is CASSQEGALNTEAFF. In DNA form, the CDR3 reads TGTGCCAGCAGCCAAGAAGGGGCGCTTAACACTGAAGCTTTCTTT.

The sample holds a few counts of this clone. Here the CDR3 DNA reads TGTGCCAGCAGCCAGAACACTGAAGCTTTCTTT. Amino acids: CASSQNTEAFF. J is TRBJ1-1 and V is TRBV5-6; D gene ambiguous. This CDR3 is built from 11 residues. Germline CDR1 is SGHDT and CDR2 is YYEEEE. V was clipped by 4 bases and J by 1 base, with 2 bases between them.